Shown below are 23 T cell receptor beta chains from a single sample sequenced in a study of T cell responses to AZD1222 COVID-19 vaccine (dated by TCRdb to about 2021). In the paper's terms, the time point label means: baseline before first vaccination. The method behind the library was the immunoSEQ multiplex PCR assay. Sourced from immuneACCESS, this table was stored by TCRdb with only in-frame sequences that have V and J called. A share of the clones is absent; for the studies checked, an unresolved V gene accounts for under half, and the remainder has no known explanation. The table for this sample lists roughly 86,000 clones; approximately 90% of them were counted only once. The ten top clones hold 30% to 40% of the sample. This sample comprised peripheral blood, obtained on day 0 of AZD1222 vaccination. The source of these receptors is an adult in good health.

This chain links TRBV19 with TRBJ2-3; possible D gene TRBD1, 6 bases. The V gene lost 5 bases and the J gene lost 3 bases, with 12 bases spanning the gap. CDR3 size: 14 residues. Germline assignment: CDR1 LNHDA and CDR2 SQIVND (reference sequence). Written as DNA, the CDR3 is TGTGCCAGTAGTGGTTACAGGGAAACAGATACGCAGTATTTT. Amino acid sequence: CASSGYRETDTQYF.

V is TRBV19 and J is TRBJ1-5; 9 positions match TRBD1. There are 13 residues in the CDR3. Germline V lookup: CDR1 LNHDA, CDR2 SQIVND (reference sequence). After removal of 10 bases from V and 7 bases from J, the junction contained 8 bases not matched to a gene. The CDR3: CAIAQGAGQPQHF. CDR3 in DNA: TGTGCCATTGCACAGGGGGCCGGACAGCCCCAGCATTTT.

Of note for this clone: Distinct nucleotide sequences in the sample also encode this CDR3. The chain joins TRBV5-1 to TRBJ2-2; perhaps TRBD1 as D (6 bases). Trimming took 4 bases from V and 5 from J, leaving 9 bases between them. This CDR3 is 13 amino acids long. The germline V gene has CDR1 SGHRS and CDR2 YFSETQ. The CDR3 DNA sequence: TGCGCCAGCAGCACACAGGGTACCGGGGAGCTGTTTTTT. It specifies CASSTQGTGELFF.

The V gene is TRBV5-1, the J gene TRBJ1-4; D gene uncertain. The CDR3 extends over 17 amino acids. The V gene lost 1 base and the J gene lost 0 bases, with 13 bases spanning the gap. Germline CDR1 is SGHRS and CDR2 is YFSETQ. The CDR3 is CASSLIGTLATNEKLFF. CDR3 bases: TGCGCCAGCAGCTTGATCGGCACCCTCGCAACTAATGAAAAACTGTTTTTT.

The chain carries TRBV7-9 and TRBJ2-3, with D possibly matching TRBD2 (6 bases). CDR1 and CDR2 (germline): SEHNR, FQNEAQ (reference sequence). V lost 4 bases to trimming and J lost 0 bases, with 14 bases between them. The CDR3 length is 16 residues. The DNA for the CDR3 is TGTGCCAGCAGCTCCTTAAGCGGGCCTAGCACAGATACGCAGTATTTT. Its protein is CASSSLSGPSTDTQYF.

This sequence joins TRBV28 and TRBJ2-1; TRBD2 matches 8 bases. The V and J ends lost 3 bases and 5 bases, in that order; junction bases with no gene match: 6. The CDR3 covers 15 residues. The V gene's germline CDR1 is MDHEN and CDR2 SYDVKM. The DNA of the CDR3 is TGTGCCAGCAGTTTTGGCGGGAGGCGAGACAATGAGCAGTTCTTC. Protein: CASSFGGRRDNEQFF.

This chain connects TRBV9 to TRBJ2-1; 11 nucleotides line up with TRBD2. The CDR3 has 19 residues. The junction had 10 bases not matched to a gene; V was cut back by 0 bases and J by 2 bases. The germline V gene has CDR1 SGDLS and CDR2 YYNGEE. The CDR3 DNA reads as TGTGCCAGCAGCGTAGCGGGCCTAGCGGGAGGCCCTACCTACAATGAGCAGTTCTTC. It yields the protein CASSVAGLAGGPTYNEQFF.

The chain joins TRBV2 to TRBJ2-7; possibly TRBD1 for D (5 bases). Trimming pared 6 bases from V and 4 bases from J, leaving 13 bases between. CDR1 and CDR2 from the germline V gene are SNHLY and FYNNEI. The CDR3 contains 13 residues. In nucleotides, the CDR3 is TGTGCCAGCAGCCTCCTGGGGCATTACGAGCAGTACTTC. Its translation: CASSLLGHYEQYF.

The chain recombines TRBV5-1 with TRBJ2-1; D gene uncertain. This CDR3 region has 14 residues. Between the trimmed V and J ends, which lost 2 bases and 5 bases, there was a span of 11 bases. Germline V gene data show CDR1 as SGHRS and CDR2 as YFSETQ. CDR3 region: CASSFQTFNNEQFF. The CDR3 DNA sequence: TGCGCCAGCAGCTTCCAAACGTTTAACAATGAGCAGTTCTTC. Combining the CDR3 with reference TRBV5-1 and TRBJ2-1 gives the whole variable domain KAGVTQTPRYLIKTRGQQVTLSCSPISGHRSVSWYQQTPGQGLQFLFEYFSETQRNKGNFPGRFSGRQFSNSRSEMNVSTLELGDSALYLCASSFQTFNNEQFFGPGTRLTVL.

The chain combines TRBV10-2 with TRBJ2-4; D may be TRBD1 (6 bases). The CDR3 loop spans 13 amino acids. The V and J ends lost 5 bases and 4 bases respectively, with 9 bases between them. Per germline, CDR1 WSHSY and CDR2 SAAADI. As DNA, the CDR3 is TGCGCCAGCAGTACCGGACAGAAAAACATTCAGTACTTC. As protein: CASSTGQKNIQYF.

The chain uses TRBV24-1 and TRBJ2-2, with TRBD1 identical over 7 bases. The CDR3 has 13 amino acids. CDR1 and CDR2 from the germline V gene are KGHDR and SFDVKD. Trimming removed 4 bases from V and 6 bases from J; junction bases left unmatched: 1. This chain's CDR3 is CATSETGAGELFF. In nucleotides, the CDR3 is TGTGCCACCAGTGAAACAGGGGCCGGGGAGCTGTTTTTT.

The rearrangement links TRBV28 to TRBJ2-7, with unresolved D. Germline V gene data show CDR1 as MDHEN and CDR2 as SYDVKM. Trimming pared 5 bases from V and 3 bases from J, leaving 8 bases between. CDR3 length: 12 residues. CDR3 DNA: TGTGCCAGCAGTCCCCAGAACTACGAGCAGTACTTC. As protein: CASSPQNYEQYF.

The chain recombines TRBV28 with TRBJ1-1; the match to TRBD1 covers 8 bases. The junction had 11 bases not matched to a gene; V was cut back by 10 bases and J by 1 base. Germline lookup yields CDR1 MDHEN and CDR2 SYDVKM. This CDR3 is built from 15 residues. CDR3 sequence reads: CATDSQGAQNTEAFF. The CDR3 nucleotides are TGTGCCACCGATTCTCAGGGGGCTCAGAACACTGAAGCTTTCTTT.

Details on this clone: Distinct nucleotide sequences in the sample also encode this CDR3. The J gene is TRBJ2-3, the V gene TRBV6-5; 7 bases fit TRBD1. Germline CDR1 is MNHEY and CDR2 is SVGAGI. This CDR3 comprises 14 residues. The V segment lost 6 bases and the J segment 7 bases; nucleotides outside the gene matches: 10. The CDR3 reads CASRRGTEGYTQYF. CDR3 nucleotide sequence: TGTGCCAGCAGACGTGGGACAGAAGGCTATACGCAGTATTTT.

In its sample, this clone was seen once. The gene calls are TRBV5-1 and TRBJ1-1; maybe TRBD1 (5 bases). This CDR3 has 13 amino acids. Germline V lookup: CDR1 SGHRS, CDR2 YFSETQ. V gave up 2 bases and J gave up 1 base, with 6 bases separating them. CDR3 coding DNA: TGCGCCAGCAGCTTTCAGGGGAACACTGAAGCTTTCTTT. Translation gives CASSFQGNTEAFF. The full variable domain, its missing parts supplied by reference TRBV5-1 and TRBJ1-1, is KAGVTQTPRYLIKTRGQQVTLSCSPISGHRSVSWYQQTPGQGLQFLFEYFSETQRNKGNFPGRFSGRQFSNSRSEMNVSTLELGDSALYLCASSFQGNTEAFFGQGTRLTVV.

The chain employs TRBV2 and TRBJ2-1; weak D call: TRBD2 (5 bases). Germline V lookup: CDR1 SNHLY, CDR2 FYNNEI. The V gene lost 7 bases and the J gene lost 5 bases, with 12 bases spanning the gap. The CDR3 length is 13 residues. CDR3 loop: CASKRLANNEQFF. Here the CDR3 DNA reads TGTGCCAGCAAAAGGCTAGCCAACAATGAGCAGTTCTTC.

V is TRBV5-4 and J is TRBJ2-7; 8 positions agree with TRBD2. Germline assignment: CDR1 SGHNT and CDR2 YYREEE (reference sequence). V dropped 0 bases and J dropped 3; count of bases not matched to a gene: 2. The CDR3 spans 14 residues. Written as DNA, the CDR3 is TGTGCCAGCAGCTTGGTCGGGAGGGTCTACGAGCAGTACTTC. Protein product: CASSLVGRVYEQYF.

This chain joins TRBV19 and TRBJ2-3; 12 positions agree with TRBD1. V lost 5 bases and J lost 8; bases outside the gene matches: 11. CDR3 size: 16 residues. Germline CDR1 is LNHDA and CDR2 is SQIVND (reference sequence). The CDR3 loop is CASSLRPGQGAGTQYF. CDR3 bases: TGTGCCAGTAGTCTCCGACCGGGACAGGGGGCGGGTACGCAGTATTTT.

This clone has only one observation. This chain connects TRBV27 to TRBJ1-4; D may be TRBD1 (5 bases). The CDR3 runs to 18 residues. Germline values: CDR1 MNHEY, CDR2 SMNVEV (reference sequence). V lost 3 bases to trimming and J lost 3 bases, with 20 bases between them. CDR3 loop: CASSFSPGGGRPNEKLFF. The CDR3 nucleotides are TGTGCCAGCAGTTTTTCCCCGGGGGGGGGTCGGCCTAATGAAAAACTGTTTTTT.

The rearrangement links TRBV5-4 to TRBJ2-7; D possibly uses TRBD1 or TRBD2 (5 bases each). The ends were cut back, 3 bases at V and 0 bases at J, with 13 bases in the middle. The germline CDR1 and CDR2 sequences are SGHNT and YYREEE (reference sequence). The CDR3 runs to 15 residues. Written as DNA, the CDR3 is TGTGCCAGCAGCTACCGGGACGGTAGCTCCTACGAGCAGTACTTC. Translating gives CASSYRDGSSYEQYF.

This clone has only one observation. This rearrangement joins TRBV19 to TRBJ2-1; 13 positions match TRBD2. This CDR3 spans 16 amino acids. V gave up 5 bases and J gave up 7 bases; unmatched junction bases: 8. Germline CDR1 and CDR2: LNHDA and SQIVND (reference sequence). The CDR3 protein is CASSGTGLAGVNEQFF. The CDR3, as DNA: TGTGCCAGTAGTGGGACAGGACTAGCGGGAGTTAATGAGCAGTTCTTC. Looking up the rest from reference TRBV19 and TRBJ2-1 gives the full variable domain: DGGITQSPKYLFRKEGQNVTLSCEQNLNHDAMYWYRQDPGQGLRLIYYSQIVNDFQKGDIAEGYSVSREKKESFPLTVTSAQKNPTAFYLCASSGTGLAGVNEQFFGPGTRLTVL.

This rearrangement joins TRBV9 to TRBJ2-3, with TRBD1 matching 11 bases. Germline-derived CDR1 and CDR2 are SGDLS and YYNGEE. The CDR3 length is 15 residues. V lost 4 bases and J lost 4; bases outside the gene matches: 5. DNA for the CDR3: TGTGCCAGCAGCCCTCGGGACAGGGGGGCAGATACGCAGTATTTT. Encoded protein: CASSPRDRGADTQYF.

By share, this clone counts as medium-sized. The chain combines TRBV28 with TRBJ1-6; 9 bases fit TRBD1. V lost 5 bases and J lost 7; bases outside the gene matches: 3. In germline, CDR1 is MDHEN, CDR2 SYDVKM. The CDR3 is 14 amino acids. Here the CDR3 DNA reads TGTGCCAGCAGTCCAGACAGGGGGAATTCACCCCTCCACTTT. The encoded protein is CASSPDRGNSPLHF.